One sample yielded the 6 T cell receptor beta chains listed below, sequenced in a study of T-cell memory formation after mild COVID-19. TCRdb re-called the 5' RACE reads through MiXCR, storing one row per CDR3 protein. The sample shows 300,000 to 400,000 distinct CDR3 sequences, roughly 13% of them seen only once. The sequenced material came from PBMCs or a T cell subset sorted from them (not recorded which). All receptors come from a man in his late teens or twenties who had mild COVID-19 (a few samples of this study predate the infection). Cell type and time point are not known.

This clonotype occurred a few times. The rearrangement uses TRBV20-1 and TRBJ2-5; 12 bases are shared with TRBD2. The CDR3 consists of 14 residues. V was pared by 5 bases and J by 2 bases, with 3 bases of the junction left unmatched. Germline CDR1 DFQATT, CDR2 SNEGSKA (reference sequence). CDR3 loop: CSAGLAGIQETQYF. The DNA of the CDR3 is TGCAGTGCTGGACTAGCGGGGATTCAAGAGACCCAGTACTTC.

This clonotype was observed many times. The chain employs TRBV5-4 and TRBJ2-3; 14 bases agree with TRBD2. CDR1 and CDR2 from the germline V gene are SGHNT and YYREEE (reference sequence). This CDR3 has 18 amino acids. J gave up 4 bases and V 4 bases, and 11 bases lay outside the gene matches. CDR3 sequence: CASSQGGLAGGSADTQYF. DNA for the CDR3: TGTGCCAGCAGCCAGGGCGGACTAGCGGGGGGTAGTGCAGATACGCAGTATTTT.

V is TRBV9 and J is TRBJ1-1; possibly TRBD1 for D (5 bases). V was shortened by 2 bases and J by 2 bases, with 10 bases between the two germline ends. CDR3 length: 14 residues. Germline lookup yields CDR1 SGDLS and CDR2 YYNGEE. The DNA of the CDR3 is TGTGCCAGCAGCGTTGACAGATACAACACTGAAGCTTTCTTT. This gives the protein CASSVDRYNTEAFF.

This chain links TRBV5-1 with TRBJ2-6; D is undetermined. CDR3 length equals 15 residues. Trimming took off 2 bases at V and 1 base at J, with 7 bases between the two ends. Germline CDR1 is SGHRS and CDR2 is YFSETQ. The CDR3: CASSLADSGANVLTF. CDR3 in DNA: TGCGCCAGCAGCTTAGCAGATTCTGGGGCCAACGTCCTGACTTTC.

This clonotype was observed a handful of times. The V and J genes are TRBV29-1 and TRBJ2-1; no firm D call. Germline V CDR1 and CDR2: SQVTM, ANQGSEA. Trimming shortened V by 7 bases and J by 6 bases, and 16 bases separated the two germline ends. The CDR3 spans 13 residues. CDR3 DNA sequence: TGCAGCGCGCTGACACCATCGATCAATGAGCAGTTCTTC. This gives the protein CSALTPSINEQFF.

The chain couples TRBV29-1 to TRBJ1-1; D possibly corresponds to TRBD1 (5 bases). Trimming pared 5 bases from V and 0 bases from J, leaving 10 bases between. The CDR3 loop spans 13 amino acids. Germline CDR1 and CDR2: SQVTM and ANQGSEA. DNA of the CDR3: TGCAGCGTTCGAACAGGAGTGAACACTGAAGCTTTCTTT. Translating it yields CSVRTGVNTEAFF.